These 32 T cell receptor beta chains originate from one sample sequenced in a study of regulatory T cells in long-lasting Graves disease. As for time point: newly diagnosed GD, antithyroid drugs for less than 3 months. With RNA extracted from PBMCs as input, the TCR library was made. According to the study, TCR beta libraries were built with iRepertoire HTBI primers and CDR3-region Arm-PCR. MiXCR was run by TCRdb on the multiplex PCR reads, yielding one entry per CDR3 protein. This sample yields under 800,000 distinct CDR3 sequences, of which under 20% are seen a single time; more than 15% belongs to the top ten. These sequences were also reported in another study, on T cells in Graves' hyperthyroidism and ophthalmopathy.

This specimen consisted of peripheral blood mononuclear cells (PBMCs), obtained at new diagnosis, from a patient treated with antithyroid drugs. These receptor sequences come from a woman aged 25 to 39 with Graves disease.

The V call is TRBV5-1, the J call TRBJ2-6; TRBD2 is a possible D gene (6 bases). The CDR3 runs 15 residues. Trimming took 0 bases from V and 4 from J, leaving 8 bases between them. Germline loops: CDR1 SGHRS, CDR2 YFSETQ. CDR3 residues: CASSLGGVGANVLTF. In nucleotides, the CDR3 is TGCGCCAGCAGCTTGGGCGGGGTCGGGGCCAACGTCCTGACTTTC.

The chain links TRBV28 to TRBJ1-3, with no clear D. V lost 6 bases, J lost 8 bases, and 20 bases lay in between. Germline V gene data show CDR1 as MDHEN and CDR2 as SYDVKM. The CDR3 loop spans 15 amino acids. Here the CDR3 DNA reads TGTGCCAGCAGGTCCCGGAGCCGAAGTCCGGACACCATATATTTT. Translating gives CASRSRSRSPDTIYF.

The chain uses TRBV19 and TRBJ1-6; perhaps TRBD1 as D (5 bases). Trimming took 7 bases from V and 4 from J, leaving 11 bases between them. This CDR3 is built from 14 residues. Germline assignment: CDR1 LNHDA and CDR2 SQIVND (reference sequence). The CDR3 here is CASTTQGYNSPLHF. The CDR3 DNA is TGTGCCAGTACCACCCAGGGTTATAATTCACCCCTCCACTTT.

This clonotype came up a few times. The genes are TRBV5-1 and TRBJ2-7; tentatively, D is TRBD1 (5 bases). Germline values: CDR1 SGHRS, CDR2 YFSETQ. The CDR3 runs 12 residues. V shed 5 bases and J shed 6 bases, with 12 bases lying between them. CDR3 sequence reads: CASRKTGFEQYF. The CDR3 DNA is TGCGCCAGCAGGAAAACAGGTTTCGAGCAGTACTTC.

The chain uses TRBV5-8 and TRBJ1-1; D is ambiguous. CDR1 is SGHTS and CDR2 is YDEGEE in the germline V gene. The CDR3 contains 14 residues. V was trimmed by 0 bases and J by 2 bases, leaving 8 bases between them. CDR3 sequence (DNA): TGTGCCAGCAGCTTGGGGCTGATAAACACTGAAGCTTTCTTT. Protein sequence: CASSLGLINTEAFF. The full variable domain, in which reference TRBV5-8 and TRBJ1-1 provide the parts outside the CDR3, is EAGVTQSPTHLIKTRGQQATLRCSPISGHTSVYWYQQALGLGLQFLLWYDEGEERNRGNFPPRFSGRQFPNYSSELNVNALELEDSALYLCASSLGLINTEAFFGQGTRLTVV.

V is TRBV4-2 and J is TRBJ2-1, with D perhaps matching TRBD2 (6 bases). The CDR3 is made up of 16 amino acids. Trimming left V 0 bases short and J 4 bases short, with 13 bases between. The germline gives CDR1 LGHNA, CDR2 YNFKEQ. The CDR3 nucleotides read TGTGCCAGCAGCCAAGATATGATAGCGGCATACAATGAGCAGTTCTTC. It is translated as CASSQDMIAAYNEQFF.

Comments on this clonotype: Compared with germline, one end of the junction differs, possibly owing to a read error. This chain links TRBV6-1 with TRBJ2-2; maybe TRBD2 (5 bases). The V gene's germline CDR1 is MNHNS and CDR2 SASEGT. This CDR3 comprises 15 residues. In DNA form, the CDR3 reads TGTGCCAGCAGCGCCGTAACAGTGAACACCGGGGAGCTGTTCTTT. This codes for CASSAVTVNTGELFF.

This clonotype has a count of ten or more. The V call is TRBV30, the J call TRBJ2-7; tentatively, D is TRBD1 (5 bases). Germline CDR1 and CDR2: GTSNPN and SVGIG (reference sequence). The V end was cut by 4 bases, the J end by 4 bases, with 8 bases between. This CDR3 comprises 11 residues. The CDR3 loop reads CAWIQGYEQYF. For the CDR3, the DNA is TGTGCCTGGATCCAGGGTTACGAGCAGTACTTC.

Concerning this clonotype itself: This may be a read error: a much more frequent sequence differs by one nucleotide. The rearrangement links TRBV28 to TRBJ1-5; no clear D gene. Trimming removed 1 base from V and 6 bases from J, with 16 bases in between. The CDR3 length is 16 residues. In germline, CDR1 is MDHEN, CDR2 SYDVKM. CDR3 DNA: TGTGCCAGCAGTTTATCGCAGGTTACAAGCGGTCAGCCCCAGCATTTT. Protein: CASSLSQVTSGQPQHF.

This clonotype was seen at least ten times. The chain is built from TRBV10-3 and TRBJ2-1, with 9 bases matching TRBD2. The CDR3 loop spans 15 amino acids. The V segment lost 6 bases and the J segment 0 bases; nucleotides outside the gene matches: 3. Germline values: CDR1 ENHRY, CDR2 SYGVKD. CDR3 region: CAIREAGGSYNEQFF. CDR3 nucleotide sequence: TGTGCCATCAGGGAAGCGGGAGGCTCCTACAATGAGCAGTTCTTC.

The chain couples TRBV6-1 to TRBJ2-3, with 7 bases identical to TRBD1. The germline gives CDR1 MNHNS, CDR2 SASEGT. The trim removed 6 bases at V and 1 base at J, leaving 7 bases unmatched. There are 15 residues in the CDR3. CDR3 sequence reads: CASRPGQAGTDTQYF. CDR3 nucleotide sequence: TGTGCCAGCAGGCCTGGACAGGCAGGCACAGATACGCAGTATTTT.

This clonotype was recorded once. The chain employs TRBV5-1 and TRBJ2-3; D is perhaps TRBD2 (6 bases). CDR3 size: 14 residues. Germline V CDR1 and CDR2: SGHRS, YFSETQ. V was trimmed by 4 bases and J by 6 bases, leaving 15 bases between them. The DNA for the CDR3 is TGCGCCAGCAGCACGGGAGATTCTGCCGATACGCAGTATTTT. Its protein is CASSTGDSADTQYF.

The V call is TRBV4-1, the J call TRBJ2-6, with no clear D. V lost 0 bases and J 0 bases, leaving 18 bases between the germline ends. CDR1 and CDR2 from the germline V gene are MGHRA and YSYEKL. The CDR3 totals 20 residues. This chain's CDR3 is CASSQDLYGTTSSGANVLTF. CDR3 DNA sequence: TGCGCCAGCAGCCAAGATCTATACGGTACTACCAGCTCTGGGGCCAACGTCCTGACTTTC.

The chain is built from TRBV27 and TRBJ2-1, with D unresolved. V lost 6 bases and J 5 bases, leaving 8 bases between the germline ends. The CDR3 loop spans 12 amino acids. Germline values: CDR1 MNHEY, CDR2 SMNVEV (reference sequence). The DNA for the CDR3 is TGTGCCAGCAGGGCAAGAGACAATGAGCAGTTCTTC. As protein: CASRARDNEQFF.

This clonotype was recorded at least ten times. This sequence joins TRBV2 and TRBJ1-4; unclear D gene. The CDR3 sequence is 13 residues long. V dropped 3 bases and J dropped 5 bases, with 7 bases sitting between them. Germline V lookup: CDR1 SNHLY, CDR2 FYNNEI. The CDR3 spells CASSDTVNEKLFF. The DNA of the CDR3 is TGTGCCAGCAGTGACACCGTCAATGAAAAACTGTTTTTT.

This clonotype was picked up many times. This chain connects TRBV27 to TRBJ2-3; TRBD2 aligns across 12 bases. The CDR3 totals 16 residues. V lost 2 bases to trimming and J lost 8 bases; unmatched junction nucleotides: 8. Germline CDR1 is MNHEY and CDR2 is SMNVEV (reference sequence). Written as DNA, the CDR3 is TGTGCCAGCAGTTTAATATCTAGCGGGAGGGACGGTACGCAGTATTTT. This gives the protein CASSLISSGRDGTQYF.

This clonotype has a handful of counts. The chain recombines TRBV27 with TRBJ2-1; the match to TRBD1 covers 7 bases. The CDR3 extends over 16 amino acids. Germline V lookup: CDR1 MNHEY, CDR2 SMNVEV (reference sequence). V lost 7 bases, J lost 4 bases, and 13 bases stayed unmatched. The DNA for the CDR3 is TGTGCCAGCACGCAGTTTCGGGACAGACCTTACAATGAGCAGTTCTTC. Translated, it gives CASTQFRDRPYNEQFF.

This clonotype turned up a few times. The DNA for the CDR3 is TGTGCCACGCGGGGTGGTAACACCGGGGAGCTGTTTTTT. Translation gives CATRGGNTGELFF. The V and J genes are TRBV9 and TRBJ2-2, with D maybe TRBD2 (6 bases). This CDR3 has 13 amino acids. Trimming pared 9 bases from V and 2 bases from J, leaving 11 bases between. Germline V gene data show CDR1 as SGDLS and CDR2 as YYNGEE. The variable domain in full, completed from reference TRBV9 and TRBJ2-2, reads DSGVTQTPKHLITATGQRVTLRCSPRSGDLSVYWYQQSLDQGLQFLIQYYNGEERAKGNILERFSAQQFPDLHSELNLSSLELGDSALYFCATRGGNTGELFFGEGSRLTVL.

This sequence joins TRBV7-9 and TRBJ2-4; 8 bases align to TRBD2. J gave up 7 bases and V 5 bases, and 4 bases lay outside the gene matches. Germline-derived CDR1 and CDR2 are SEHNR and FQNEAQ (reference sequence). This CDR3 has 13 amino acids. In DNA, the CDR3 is TGTGCCAGCAGCATCGGGGGGGTGAACATTCAGTACTTC. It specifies CASSIGGVNIQYF.

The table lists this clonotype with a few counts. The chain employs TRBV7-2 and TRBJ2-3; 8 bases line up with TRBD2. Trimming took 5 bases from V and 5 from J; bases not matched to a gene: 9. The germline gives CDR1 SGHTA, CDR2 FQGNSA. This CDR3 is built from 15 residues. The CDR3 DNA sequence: TGTGCCAGCAGCCCCCCGGGACTAGTGGTAGATACGCAGTATTTT. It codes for CASSPPGLVVDTQYF.

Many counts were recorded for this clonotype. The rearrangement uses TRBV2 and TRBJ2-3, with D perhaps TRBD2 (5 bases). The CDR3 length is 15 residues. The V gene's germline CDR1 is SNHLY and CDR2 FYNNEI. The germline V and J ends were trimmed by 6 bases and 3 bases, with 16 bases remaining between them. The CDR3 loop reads CASSSLVTGTDTQYF. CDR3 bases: TGTGCCAGCAGCTCCCTAGTCACGGGAACAGATACGCAGTATTTT.

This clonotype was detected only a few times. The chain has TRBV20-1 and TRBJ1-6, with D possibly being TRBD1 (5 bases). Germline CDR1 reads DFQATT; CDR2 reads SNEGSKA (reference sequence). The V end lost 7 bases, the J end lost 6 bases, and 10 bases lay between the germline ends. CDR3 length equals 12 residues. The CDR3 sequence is CSDGGRNSPLHF. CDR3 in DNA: TGCAGTGACGGGGGTCGTAATTCACCCCTCCACTTT.

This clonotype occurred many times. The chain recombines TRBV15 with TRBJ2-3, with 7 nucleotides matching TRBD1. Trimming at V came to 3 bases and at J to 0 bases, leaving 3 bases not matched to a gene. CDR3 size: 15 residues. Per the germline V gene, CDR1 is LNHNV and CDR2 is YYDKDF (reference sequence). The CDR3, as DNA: TGTGCCACCAGCAGCTACAGGGGAAGCACAGATACGCAGTATTTT. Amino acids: CATSSYRGSTDTQYF.

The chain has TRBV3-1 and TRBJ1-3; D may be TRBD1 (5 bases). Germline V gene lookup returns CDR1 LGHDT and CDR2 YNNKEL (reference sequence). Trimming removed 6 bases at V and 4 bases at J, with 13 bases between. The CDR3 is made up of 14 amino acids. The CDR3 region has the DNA TGTGCCAGCAGTCCTCAGGGTGAGGGAAACACCATATATTTT. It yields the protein CASSPQGEGNTIYF.

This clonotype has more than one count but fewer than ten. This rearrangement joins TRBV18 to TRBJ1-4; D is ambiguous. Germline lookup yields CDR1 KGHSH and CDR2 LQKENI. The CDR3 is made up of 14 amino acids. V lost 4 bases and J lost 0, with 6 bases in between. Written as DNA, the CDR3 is TGTGCCAGCTCACACGGGACAACTAATGAAAAACTGTTTTTT. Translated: CASSHGTTNEKLFF.

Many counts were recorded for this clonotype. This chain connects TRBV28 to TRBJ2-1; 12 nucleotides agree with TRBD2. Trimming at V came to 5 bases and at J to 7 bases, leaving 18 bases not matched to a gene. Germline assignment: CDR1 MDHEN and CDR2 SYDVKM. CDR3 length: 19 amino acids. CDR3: CASSLGRLAGGPHLNEQFF. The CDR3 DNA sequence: TGTGCCAGCAGTCTAGGGCGGCTAGCGGGAGGGCCCCACCTAAATGAGCAGTTCTTC.

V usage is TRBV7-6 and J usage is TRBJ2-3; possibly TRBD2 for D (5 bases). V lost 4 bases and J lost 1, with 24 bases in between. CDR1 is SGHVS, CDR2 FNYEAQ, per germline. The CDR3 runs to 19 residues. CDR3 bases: TGTGCCAGCAGCTCTCCGTCGGGGATTGGGATTACGGGCACAGATACGCAGTATTTT. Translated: CASSSPSGIGITGTDTQYF.

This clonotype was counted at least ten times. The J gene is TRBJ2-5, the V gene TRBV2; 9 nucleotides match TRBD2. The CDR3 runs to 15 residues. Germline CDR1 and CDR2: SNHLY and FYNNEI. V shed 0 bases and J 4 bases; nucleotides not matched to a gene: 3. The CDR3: CASSEASGSGETQYF. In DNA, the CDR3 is TGTGCCAGCAGTGAAGCTAGCGGGAGCGGAGAGACCCAGTACTTC.

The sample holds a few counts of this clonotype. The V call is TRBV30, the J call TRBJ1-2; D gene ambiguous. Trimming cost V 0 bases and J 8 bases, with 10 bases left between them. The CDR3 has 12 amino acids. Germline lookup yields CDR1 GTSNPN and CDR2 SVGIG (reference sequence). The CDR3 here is CAWSVPGSGYTF. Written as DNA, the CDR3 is TGTGCCTGGAGTGTACCCGGGAGCGGCTACACCTTC.

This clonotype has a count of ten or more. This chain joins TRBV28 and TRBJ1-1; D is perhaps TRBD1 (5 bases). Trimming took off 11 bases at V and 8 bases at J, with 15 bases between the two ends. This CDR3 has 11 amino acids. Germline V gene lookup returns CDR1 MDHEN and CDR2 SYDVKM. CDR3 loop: CASEGRIEAFF. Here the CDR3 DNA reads TGTGCCTCCGAGGGGCGGATCGAAGCTTTCTTT.

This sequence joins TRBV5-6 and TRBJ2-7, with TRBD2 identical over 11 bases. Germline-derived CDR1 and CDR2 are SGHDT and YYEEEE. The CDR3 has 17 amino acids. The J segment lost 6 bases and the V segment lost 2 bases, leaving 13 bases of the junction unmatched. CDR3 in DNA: TGTGCCAGCAGCTTACGACAACCAATAGCGGGAGGGCTCGAGCAGTACTTC. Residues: CASSLRQPIAGGLEQYF.

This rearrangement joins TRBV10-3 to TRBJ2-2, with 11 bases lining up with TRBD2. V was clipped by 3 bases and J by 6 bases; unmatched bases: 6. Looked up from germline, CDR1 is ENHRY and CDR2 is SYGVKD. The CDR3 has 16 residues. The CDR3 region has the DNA TGTGCCATCAGTGAACGGCTAGCGGGAGGTGCCGGGGAGCTGTTTTTT. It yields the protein CAISERLAGGAGELFF.